These 10 T cell receptor beta chains were sequenced from one sample in a study of blood T cell repertoires in COVID-19. Measured with immunoSEQ multiplex PCR; TCRdb has only the in-frame clones, and not every one. The sample lists approximately 80,000 clones, around 86% occurring once. Sequencing was performed on peripheral blood. The receptor set was obtained from a woman in her 70s with acute or convalescent COVID-19.

The chain employs TRBV5-4 and TRBJ1-2; 11 bases fit TRBD1. The V gene end was trimmed by 1 base and the J gene end by 4 bases; junction bases not matched to a gene: 3. This CDR3 has 15 residues. From germline, CDR1 is SGHNT and CDR2 YYREEE (reference sequence). In DNA form, the CDR3 reads TGTGCCAGCAGCTTGCCGGGACAGGGGGGCTATGGCTACACCTTC. This translates into CASSLPGQGGYGYTF.

This clone was seen a single time. The rearrangement joins TRBV7-2 to TRBJ1-6; D is possibly TRBD1 (5 bases). Trimming removed 1 base from V and 7 bases from J, with 11 bases in between. The CDR3 is made up of 15 amino acids. From germline, CDR1 is SGHTA and CDR2 FQGNSA. The CDR3 region has the DNA TGTGCCAGCAGCTTAGACGGGGGTAGAAATTCACCCCTCCACTTT. It codes for CASSLDGGRNSPLHF.

This clone showed up just once. The CDR3 loop is CASSLLTSGDYNEQFF. The CDR3 nucleotides read TGCGCCAGCAGCTTACTGACTAGCGGGGACTACAATGAGCAGTTCTTC. The chain is built from TRBV5-1 and TRBJ2-1; 11 nucleotides line up with TRBD2. CDR1 SGHRS and CDR2 YFSETQ come from the germline V gene. After removal of 2 bases from V and 3 bases from J, the junction contained 4 bases not matched to a gene. The CDR3 contains 16 residues.

This clone was detected only a few times. The V call is TRBV30, the J call TRBJ1-2; D is perhaps TRBD1 (5 bases). The V gene's germline CDR1 is GTSNPN and CDR2 SVGIG (reference sequence). This CDR3 is built from 10 residues. Between the trimmed V and J ends, which lost 8 bases and 8 bases, there was a span of 12 bases. The DNA for the CDR3 is TGTGCCGGACTACAGGCGGGCTACACCTTC. Protein: CAGLQAGYTF.

The V call is TRBV12-3 or TRBV12-4, the J call TRBJ1-5; D may be TRBD1 (6 bases). The CDR3 has 13 amino acids. V lost 5 bases to trimming and J lost 6 bases, with 11 bases between them. The CDR3 loop is CASSVTGFQPQHF. The CDR3 nucleotides are TGTGCCAGCAGTGTTACAGGGTTTCAGCCCCAGCATTTT.

This chain uses TRBV5-6 with TRBJ1-1; the D gene is possibly TRBD1 (5 bases). V shed 6 bases and J shed 3 bases, with 15 bases lying between them. The germline V gene encodes CDR1 SGHDT and CDR2 YYEEEE. The CDR3 is made up of 14 amino acids. The CDR3 here is CASTLGGRDTEAFF. In DNA form, the CDR3 reads TGTGCCAGCACCCTGGGGGGTCGAGACACTGAAGCTTTCTTT.

The chain uses TRBV11-2 and TRBJ1-1; D is undetermined. This CDR3 has 14 amino acids. The germline V gene has CDR1 SGHAT and CDR2 FQNNGV. Deletions cut 6 bases from V and 6 bases from J, with 17 bases between. CDR3 in amino acids: CASSQTPLRAEAFF. As DNA, the CDR3 is TGTGCCAGCAGTCAGACTCCGCTGCGCGCTGAAGCTTTCTTT.

The gene calls are TRBV12-5 and TRBJ2-3; 12 positions match TRBD2. Trimming removed 3 bases from V and 6 bases from J; junction bases left unmatched: 1. This CDR3 spans 14 amino acids. The V gene's germline CDR1 is LGHNT and CDR2 FRNRAP. The CDR3 nucleotides are TGTGCTAGTGGTTTCGGACTAGCGGGGGATACGCAGTATTTT. This gives the protein CASGFGLAGDTQYF. Based on the CDR3 plus reference TRBV12-5 and TRBJ2-3, the full variable domain is DARVTQTPRHKVTEMGQEVTMRCQPILGHNTVFWYRQTMMQGLELLAYFRNRAPLDDSGMPKDRFSAEMPDATLATLKIQPSEPRDSAVYFCASGFGLAGDTQYFGPGTRLTVL.

J is TRBJ1-5 and V is TRBV19; a weak D match, TRBD1 (5 bases). The CDR3 spans 15 residues. CDR1 LNHDA and CDR2 SQIVND come from the germline V gene (reference sequence). Trimming removed 5 bases from V and 7 bases from J, with 18 bases in between. In nucleotides, the CDR3 is TGTGCCAGTAGTTCGGAGGGATACTGGGACCAGCCCCAGCATTTT. It translates to CASSSEGYWDQPQHF.

This clone turned up a few times. The CDR3 reads CASSVASGTGGYGYTF. CDR3 nucleotide sequence: TGTGCCAGCAGCGTAGCAAGTGGGACAGGGGGTTATGGCTACACCTTC. This sequence joins TRBV9 and TRBJ1-2; the match to TRBD1 covers 11 bases. The CDR3 totals 16 residues. Germline CDR1 reads SGDLS; CDR2 reads YYNGEE. Trimming took 0 bases from V and 5 from J; bases not matched to a gene: 6.